The next 14 T cell receptor beta chains were all read from a single sample in a study of identical twins. A single record per CDR3 protein comes from TCRdb applying MiXCR to the 5' RACE reads. The sample yields a few hundred thousand distinct CDR3 sequences, 9% to 10% seen once. This sample was also put to use in a study of yellow fever vaccine responses in identical twins.

Sequencing was carried out using PBMCs. Receptors originate from a woman aged 18-30 years in good health.

This clonotype was counted ten times or more. This chain connects TRBV12-3 or TRBV12-4 to TRBJ2-5; D unresolved. The CDR3 runs 11 residues. The V end was cut by 3 bases, the J end by 5 bases, with 4 bases between. In DNA, the CDR3 is TGTGCCAGCAGTTTTACGGAGACCCAGTACTTC. It specifies CASSFTETQYF.

This clonotype was picked up many times. This chain connects TRBV5-1 to TRBJ2-2; D unclear. The germline gives CDR1 SGHRS, CDR2 YFSETQ. Trimming stripped 1 base from V and 6 bases from J, with 4 bases between. The CDR3 is made up of 12 amino acids. The CDR3 spells CASSLPAGELFF. The CDR3 DNA follows: TGCGCCAGCAGCTTGCCTGCCGGGGAGCTGTTTTTT.

The chain is built from TRBV7-9 and TRBJ2-5; 11 positions agree with TRBD2. This CDR3 spans 16 amino acids. The ends lost 3 bases at V and 1 base at J; junction bases unmatched: 4. Germline V gene sequence: CDR1 SEHNR, CDR2 FQNEAQ (reference sequence). The CDR3 is CASSFLSGRVQETQYF. The CDR3 bases are TGTGCCAGCAGCTTCCTTAGCGGGAGGGTCCAAGAGACCCAGTACTTC. Full variable domain (remainder filled in from reference TRBV7-9 and TRBJ2-5): DTGVSQNPRHKITKRGQNVTFRCDPISEHNRLYWYRQTLGQGPEFLTYFQNEAQLEKSRLLSDRFSAERPKGSFSTLEIQRTEQGDSAMYLCASSFLSGRVQETQYFGPGTRLLVL.

This clonotype showed up many times. This chain joins TRBV10-3 and TRBJ2-5; 9 bases agree with TRBD2. Germline V gene data show CDR1 as ENHRY and CDR2 as SYGVKD. With V trimmed by 5 bases and J by 2 bases, 9 bases remained unmatched. The CDR3 is made up of 16 amino acids. CDR3 region: CAISSRLAGLQETQYF. The CDR3 nucleotides are TGTGCCATCAGTTCCCGCCTAGCGGGATTACAAGAGACCCAGTACTTC.

This clonotype has only a few counts. The chain has TRBV7-6 and TRBJ2-1; the D call may be TRBD1 or TRBD2 (5 bases each). Germline V CDR1 and CDR2: SGHVS, FNYEAQ. V was cut by 5 bases and J by 0 bases, with 11 bases left in between. This CDR3 spans 15 amino acids. CDR3 nucleotides: TGTGCCAGCAGCGCCGGGACCTTCTCCTACAATGAGCAGTTCTTC. It specifies CASSAGTFSYNEQFF.

Regarding this clonotype: An end of the junction differs from the germline gene, which may be a read error. This sequence joins TRBV7-9 and TRBJ1-6; TRBD1 aligns across 7 bases. CDR3 length: 17 amino acids. Germline V gene data show CDR1 as SEHNR and CDR2 as FQNEAQ (reference sequence). CDR3 in DNA: TGTGCCAGCAGCGTAGCATCCCCGACAGGGCCTAATTCACCCCTCCACTTT. Residues: CASSVASPTGPNSPLHF.

This clonotype was observed at least ten times. CDR3 protein: CSVRRTIMNTEAFF. CDR3 bases: TGCAGCGTCCGCCGGACTATTATGAACACTGAAGCTTTCTTT. The chain links TRBV29-1 to TRBJ1-1; D gene ambiguous. The germline V and J ends were trimmed by 6 bases and 0 bases, with 14 bases remaining between them. CDR1 and CDR2 (germline): SQVTM, ANQGSEA. CDR3 length: 14 residues.

Ten or more counts support this clonotype. The chain couples TRBV6-1 to TRBJ2-7, with TRBD2 identical over 7 bases. The V gene end was trimmed by 7 bases and the J gene end by 7 bases; junction bases not matched to a gene: 10. The CDR3 runs to 13 residues. From germline, CDR1 is MNHNS and CDR2 SASEGT. CDR3 coding DNA: TGTGCCAGCACCAGAGGACTAGAGGTTGAGCAGTACTTC. It yields the protein CASTRGLEVEQYF.

This clonotype was seen repeatedly, ten times or more. The rearrangement links TRBV20-1 to TRBJ2-3; 8 positions match TRBD2. After removal of 1 base from V and 4 bases from J, the junction contained 4 bases not matched to a gene. This CDR3 contains 14 residues. Germline CDR1 and CDR2: DFQATT and SNEGSKA (reference sequence). The CDR3 here is CSARGGGRSDTQYF. CDR3 bases: TGCAGTGCTAGAGGGGGCGGGAGGTCAGATACGCAGTATTTT.

The V call is TRBV19, the J call TRBJ2-3; 11 bases match TRBD2. The CDR3 is made up of 15 amino acids. J was trimmed by 9 bases and V by 4 bases; bases with no gene match: 9. From germline, CDR1 is LNHDA and CDR2 SQIVND (reference sequence). The CDR3 reads CASSTGTSGKGTQYF. In nucleotides, the CDR3 is TGTGCCAGTAGTACAGGGACTAGCGGAAAAGGAACGCAGTATTTT.

This clonotype was found many times. The V and J genes are TRBV10-3 and TRBJ2-7, with D possibly being TRBD1 (6 bases). CDR3 length: 15 residues. The germline V gene has CDR1 ENHRY and CDR2 SYGVKD. V lost 3 bases and J lost 4, with 16 bases in between. The CDR3 here is CAISEGAGDTYEQYF. The DNA for the CDR3 is TGTGCCATCAGTGAAGGCGCAGGGGACACATACGAGCAGTACTTC.

V usage is TRBV29-1 and J usage is TRBJ2-3; the match to TRBD2 covers 14 bases. Trimming removed 6 bases from V and 0 bases from J; junction bases left unmatched: 8. The CDR3 sequence is 17 residues long. The germline V gene has CDR1 SQVTM and CDR2 ANQGSEA. CDR3 sequence: CSVTGTSGGSSTDTQYF. The CDR3 region has the DNA TGCAGCGTAACCGGGACTAGCGGGGGAAGTAGCACAGATACGCAGTATTTT.

This clonotype was observed many times. The chain uses TRBV11-2 and TRBJ2-1; the match to TRBD2 covers 12 bases. Germline V gene data show CDR1 as SGHAT and CDR2 as FQNNGV. The CDR3 has 17 amino acids. Unmatched junction bases numbered 11, after V lost 1 base and J lost 10 bases. Written as DNA, the CDR3 is TGTGCCAGCAGCTTAGCCCTAAAGACTAGCGGGAGAGGGGAGCAGTTCTTC. Its protein product is CASSLALKTSGRGEQFF.

Many counts were recorded for this clonotype. The V gene is TRBV2, the J gene TRBJ2-3; 9 bases are a match to TRBD2. CDR3 length: 15 residues. J was trimmed by 4 bases and V by 9 bases; bases with no gene match: 11. Germline CDR1 and CDR2: SNHLY and FYNNEI. The CDR3 nucleotides read TGTGCCAGTGGAGTCGGCGGGAGGGCAGCAGATACGCAGTATTTT. Amino acid sequence: CASGVGGRAADTQYF.